This entry concerns a single TCR beta chain. From germline, CDR1 is SGHVS and CDR2 FQNEAQ. This CDR3 is 15 amino acids long. Trimming at V came to 5 bases and at J to 10 bases, leaving 12 bases not matched to a gene. Sequencing of TCR beta was performed on blood CD8+ T cells and on blood CD4+ T cells. Control patients had untreated stable or active relapsing-remitting multiple sclerosis by revised McDonald criteria. TEMRA cells were FACS-enriched, with CD8+ and CD4+ T cells isolated negatively. This specimen belongs to a study of CD8 T cells in Susac syndrome. Reverse transcription of roughly 0.5 to 1 ug RNA was performed with random hexamers. TCR beta CDR3 was amplified by immunoSEQ covering 54 Vbeta and 13 Jbeta. TCRdb processed the immunoSEQ multiplex PCR reads anew with MiXCR; each CDR3 protein has one entry. This table has tens of thousands of distinct CDR3 sequences, roughly 95% appearing once.

The genes are TRBV7-8 and TRBJ2-1, with TRBD1 matching 9 bases. The sequenced material came from CD4+ T cells from PBMCs. The sequence came from a human donor with multiple sclerosis. CDR3 loop: CASSDHGTGPSEQFF. Here the CDR3 DNA reads TGTGCCAGCAGCGATCACGGGACAGGGCCGTCGGAGCAGTTCTTC.